A selection of T cell receptor beta chains follows, all from one sample in a study of T cell responses to AZD1222 COVID-19 vaccine. Assay used: immunoSEQ multiplex PCR; TCRdb lists only in-frame clones, some missing. The table lists some 100,000 clones, approximately 91% of them singletons. The sequences come from peripheral blood, collected on day 0 of AZD1222 vaccination. The receptors shown here come from an adult in good health. Each CDR3 is given with its conserved first and last residue. The D gene is left open where the match is weak. Rows may omit the clone size; those that give it use once, few, many or a size class.

d_call	v_call	clone_size	j_call	cdr3_aa	cdr3_nt
NA	TRBV5-1	NA	TRBJ1-1	CASSLDQGYTEAFF	TGCGCCAGCAGCTTGGACCAGGGATATACTGAAGCTTTCTTT
NA	TRBV18	NA	TRBJ1-6	CASSPTVKNSPLHF	TGTGCCAGCTCACCGACAGTGAAGAATTCACCCCTCCACTTT
TRBD1	TRBV7-8	NA	TRBJ2-3	CASSQGQFRGTDTQYF	TGTGCCAGCAGCCAGGGACAGTTTCGAGGCACAGATACGCAGTATTTT
NA	TRBV5-4	NA	TRBJ2-5	CASSSPGQPETQYF	TGTGCCAGCAGCTCCCCGGGACAACCAGAGACCCAGTACTTC
NA	TRBV28	NA	TRBJ2-3	CASSSPGERGWDTQYF	TGTGCCAGCAGTTCCCCGGGCGAAAGGGGGTGGGATACGCAGTATTTT
NA	TRBV19	NA	TRBJ2-1	CASRTTGTIPNEQFF	TGTGCCAGTAGGACCACAGGGACTATCCCCAATGAGCAGTTCTTC
TRBD1	TRBV5-1	NA	TRBJ1-5	CASSMTGDQPQHF	TGCGCCAGCAGCATGACAGGGGATCAGCCCCAGCATTTT
NA	TRBV6-1	NA	TRBJ1-1	CASSDPRGNGDTEAFF	TGTGCCAGCAGTGATCCTAGGGGAAACGGCGACACTGAAGCTTTCTTT
TRBD2	TRBV29-1	few	TRBJ2-3	CSVGGTSRADTQYF	TGCAGCGTTGGAGGGACTAGCCGGGCAGATACGCAGTATTTT
NA	TRBV5-1	NA	TRBJ2-5	CASSLEGTQYF	TGCGCCAGCAGCTTGGAGGGGACCCAGTACTTC
NA	TRBV9	once	TRBJ2-2	CASSASRADTGELFF	TGTGCCAGCAGCGCCTCGAGGGCCGACACCGGGGAGCTGTTTTTT
NA	TRBV3-1/TRBV3-2	NA	TRBJ1-3	CASSPRVGSGNTIYF	TGTGCCAGCAGCCCACGGGTGGGGTCTGGAAACACCATATATTTT
NA	TRBV24-1	NA	TRBJ1-5	CATSRGQDQPQHF	TGTGCCACCAGTAGAGGTCAGGACCAGCCCCAGCATTTT
TRBD1	TRBV7-2	NA	TRBJ1-2	CASSLGQFNYGYTF	TGTGCCAGCAGCTTGGGACAGTTTAACTATGGCTACACCTTC
TRBD1	TRBV7-2	NA	TRBJ1-3	CASSLDRVKGNTIYF	TGTGCCAGCAGCCTGGACAGGGTGAAAGGAAACACCATATATTTT
NA	TRBV7-9	NA	TRBJ1-3	CASSKGGQALVGTIYF	TGTGCCAGCAGCAAAGGCGGCCAGGCGCTCGTGGGGACCATATATTTT
NA	TRBV6-5	NA	TRBJ2-7	CASSYSSSTYEQYF	TGTGCCAGCAGTTACTCATCTAGCACCTACGAGCAGTACTTC
NA	TRBV12-3/TRBV12-4	NA	TRBJ1-1	CASTHGGLEAFF	TGTGCCAGCACCCACGGGGGACTTGAAGCTTTCTTT
NA	TRBV2	NA	TRBJ1-5	CASSDGELQPQHF	TGTGCCAGCAGTGACGGGGAGTTACAGCCCCAGCATTTT
TRBD1	TRBV28	NA	TRBJ1-1	CASSFPDAQGAGTEAFF	TGTGCCAGCAGTTTCCCGGACGCTCAGGGGGCGGGCACTGAAGCTTTCTTT